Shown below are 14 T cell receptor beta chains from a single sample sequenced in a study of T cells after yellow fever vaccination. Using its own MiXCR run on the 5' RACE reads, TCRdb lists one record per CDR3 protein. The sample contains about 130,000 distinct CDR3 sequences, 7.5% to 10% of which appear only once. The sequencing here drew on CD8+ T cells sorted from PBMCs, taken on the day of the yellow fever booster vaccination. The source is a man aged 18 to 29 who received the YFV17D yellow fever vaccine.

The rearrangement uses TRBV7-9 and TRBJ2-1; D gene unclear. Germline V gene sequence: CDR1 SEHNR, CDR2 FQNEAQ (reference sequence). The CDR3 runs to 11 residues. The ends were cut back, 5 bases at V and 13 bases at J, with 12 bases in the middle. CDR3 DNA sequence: TGTGCCAGCAGCCCTGGGAAGGGACAGTTCTTC. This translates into CASSPGKGQFF. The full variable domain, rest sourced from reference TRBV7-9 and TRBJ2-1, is DTGVSQNPRHKITKRGQNVTFRCDPISEHNRLYWYRQTLGQGPEFLTYFQNEAQLEKSRLLSDRFSAERPKGSFSTLEIQRTEQGDSAMYLCASSPGKGQFFGPGTRLTVL.

The CDR3 DNA is TGTGCCAGCAAGGGGGCCCCGGGGGGCTCCTACAATGAGCAGTTCTTC. It is translated as CASKGAPGGSYNEQFF. The chain uses TRBV6-1 and TRBJ2-1; D may correspond to TRBD1 or TRBD2 (7 bases each). Trimming shortened V by 7 bases and J by 0 bases, and 16 bases separated the two germline ends. The germline CDR1 and CDR2 sequences are MNHNS and SASEGT. The CDR3 is 16 amino acids.

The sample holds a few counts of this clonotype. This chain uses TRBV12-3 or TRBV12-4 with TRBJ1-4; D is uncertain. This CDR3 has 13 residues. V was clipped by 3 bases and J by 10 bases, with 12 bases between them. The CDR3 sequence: CASSLGYLGKLFF. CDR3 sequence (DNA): TGTGCCAGCAGTTTGGGATACCTAGGAAAACTGTTTTTT.

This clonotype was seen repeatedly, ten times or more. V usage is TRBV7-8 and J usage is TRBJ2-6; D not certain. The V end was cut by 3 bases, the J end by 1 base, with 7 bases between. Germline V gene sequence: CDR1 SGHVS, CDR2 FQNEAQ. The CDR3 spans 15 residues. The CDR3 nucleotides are TGTGCCAGCAGCTTTTGGGGATCTGGGGCCAACGTCCTGACTTTC. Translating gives CASSFWGSGANVLTF.

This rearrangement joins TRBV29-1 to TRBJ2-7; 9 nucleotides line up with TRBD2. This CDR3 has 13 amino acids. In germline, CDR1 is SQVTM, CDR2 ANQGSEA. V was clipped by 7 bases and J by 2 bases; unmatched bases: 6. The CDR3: CSALAGEAYEQYF. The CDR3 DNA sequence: TGCAGCGCCTTAGCGGGGGAGGCCTACGAGCAGTACTTC.

The CDR3, as DNA: TGTGCCAGCAGACGACAGGGTGACTACGAGCAGTACTTC. Residues: CASRRQGDYEQYF. The V and J genes are TRBV27 and TRBJ2-7, with 7 bases aligning to TRBD1. V lost 6 bases to trimming and J lost 3 bases; unmatched junction nucleotides: 5. This CDR3 is 13 amino acids long. Germline V CDR1 and CDR2: MNHEY, SMNVEV (reference sequence).

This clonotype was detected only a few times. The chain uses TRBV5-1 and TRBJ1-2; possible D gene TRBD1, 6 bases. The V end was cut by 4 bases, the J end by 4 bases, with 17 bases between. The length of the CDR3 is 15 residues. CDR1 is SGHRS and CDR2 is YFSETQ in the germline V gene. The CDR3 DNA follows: TGCGCCAGCAGCCCGAACGGACAGTGGCCCTATGGCTACACCTTC. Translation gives CASSPNGQWPYGYTF.

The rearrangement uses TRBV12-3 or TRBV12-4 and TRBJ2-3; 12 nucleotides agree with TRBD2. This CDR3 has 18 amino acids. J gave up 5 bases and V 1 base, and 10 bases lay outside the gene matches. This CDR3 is CASSLVRLAGGQRDTQYF. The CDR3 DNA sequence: TGTGCCAGCAGTTTAGTACGGCTAGCGGGGGGGCAGAGAGATACGCAGTATTTT.

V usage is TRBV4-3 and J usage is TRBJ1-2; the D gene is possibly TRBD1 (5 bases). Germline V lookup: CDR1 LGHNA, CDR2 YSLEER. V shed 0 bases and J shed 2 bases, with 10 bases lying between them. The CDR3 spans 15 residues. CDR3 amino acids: CASSQDRGGNYGYTF. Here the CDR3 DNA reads TGCGCCAGCAGCCAAGATAGGGGAGGGAACTATGGCTACACCTTC.

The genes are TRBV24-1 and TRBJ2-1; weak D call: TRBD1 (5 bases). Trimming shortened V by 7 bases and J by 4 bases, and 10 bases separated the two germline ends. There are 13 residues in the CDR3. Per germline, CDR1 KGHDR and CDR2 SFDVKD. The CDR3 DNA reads TGTGCCACCAGAGGACATATTTACAATGAGCAGTTCTTC. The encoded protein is CATRGHIYNEQFF.

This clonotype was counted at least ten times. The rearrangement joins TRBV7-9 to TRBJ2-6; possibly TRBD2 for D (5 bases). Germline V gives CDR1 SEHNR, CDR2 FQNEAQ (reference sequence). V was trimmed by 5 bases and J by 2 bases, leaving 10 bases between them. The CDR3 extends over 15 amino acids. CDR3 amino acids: CASSPREPGANVLTF. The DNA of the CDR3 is TGTGCCAGCAGCCCAAGGGAGCCTGGGGCCAACGTCCTGACTTTC. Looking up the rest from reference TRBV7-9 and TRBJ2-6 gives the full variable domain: DTGVSQNPRHKITKRGQNVTFRCDPISEHNRLYWYRQTLGQGPEFLTYFQNEAQLEKSRLLSDRFSAERPKGSFSTLEIQRTEQGDSAMYLCASSPREPGANVLTFGAGSRLTVL.

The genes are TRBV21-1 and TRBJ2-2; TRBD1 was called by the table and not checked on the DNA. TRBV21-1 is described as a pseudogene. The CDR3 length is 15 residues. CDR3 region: CASSKPGTGTGELFF. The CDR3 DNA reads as TGTGCCAGCAGCAAACCGGGGACAGGCACCGGGGAGCTGTTTTTT.

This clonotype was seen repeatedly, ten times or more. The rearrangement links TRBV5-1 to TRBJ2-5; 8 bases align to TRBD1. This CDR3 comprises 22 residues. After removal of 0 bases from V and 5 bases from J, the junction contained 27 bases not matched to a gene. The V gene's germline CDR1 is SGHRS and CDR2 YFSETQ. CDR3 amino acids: CASSLDELENTPGQVNPETQYF. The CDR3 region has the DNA TGCGCCAGCAGCTTGGACGAATTAGAAAACACCCCGGGACAGGTGAACCCGGAGACCCAGTACTTC.

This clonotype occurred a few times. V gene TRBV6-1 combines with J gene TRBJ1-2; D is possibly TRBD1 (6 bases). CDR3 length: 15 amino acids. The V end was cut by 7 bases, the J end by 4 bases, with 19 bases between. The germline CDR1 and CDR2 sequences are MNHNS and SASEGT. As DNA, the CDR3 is TGTGCCAGCACATTTCGGACAGCCGAATCCTATGGCTACACCTTC. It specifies CASTFRTAESYGYTF.